The 5 T cell receptor beta chains below all came from one sample that was sequenced in a study of blood T cell repertoires in COVID-19. Profiling relied on immunoSEQ multiplex PCR, and the TCRdb table lists in-frame clones only, not all of them. The data contain around 500,000 clones, approximately 83% of them singletons. The sample was peripheral blood. The receptors shown here come from a human donor in a cohort sampled during active COVID-19.

This clone was detected only once. The chain recombines TRBV6-5 with TRBJ2-5; D gene uncertain. The V and J ends lost 5 bases and 5 bases respectively, with 12 bases between them. From germline, CDR1 is MNHEY and CDR2 SVGAGI. This CDR3 is 13 amino acids long. CDR3 DNA sequence: TGTGCCAGCAGTATAGTTGCGCTGGAGACCCAGTACTTC. Translation gives CASSIVALETQYF.

This clone was found many times. The chain couples TRBV7-9 to TRBJ2-6, with unresolved D. CDR3 size: 18 residues. Germline-derived CDR1 and CDR2 are SEHNR and FQNEAQ (reference sequence). V was pared by 1 base and J by 0 bases, with 13 bases between. CDR3 residues: CASSLGGYGSSGANVLTF. In DNA form, the CDR3 reads TGTGCCAGCAGCTTAGGCGGCTATGGAAGCTCTGGGGCCAACGTCCTGACTTTC.

About this clone: One end of the junction does not line up with germline, which may come from a read error. The gene calls are TRBV7-7 and TRBJ2-3; D is undetermined. CDR1 is SSHAT, CDR2 FNYEAQ, per germline (reference sequence). The CDR3 is 14 residues long. CDR3 sequence reads: CASSSPVETDTQYF. For the CDR3, the DNA is TGTGCTAGCAGCTCCCCCGTGGAGACAGATACGCAGTATTTT.

The chain couples TRBV29-1 to TRBJ1-1, with a tentative D call TRBD1 (5 bases). CDR1 and CDR2 (germline): SQVTM, ANQGSEA. The CDR3 is 11 residues long. With 5 bases removed from V and 5 bases from J, the gap between germline ends came to 9 bases. CDR3 in amino acids: CSVIRGTEAFF. CDR3 nucleotide sequence: TGCAGCGTTATTAGGGGTACTGAAGCTTTCTTT.

The chain is built from TRBV18 and TRBJ2-5, with 8 positions matching TRBD1. In germline, CDR1 is KGHSH, CDR2 LQKENI. The CDR3 length is 14 residues. V trimming: 5 bases; J trimming: 5 bases; junction bases outside the gene matches: 7. The CDR3 is CASSTGQGSETQYF. As DNA, the CDR3 is TGTGCCAGCTCAACCGGACAGGGATCGGAGACCCAGTACTTC. Filled out from reference TRBV18 and TRBJ2-5, the complete variable domain reads NAGVMQNPRHLVRRRGQEARLRCSPMKGHSHVYWYRQLPEEGLKFMVYLQKENIIDESGMPKERFSAEFPKEGPSILRIQQVVRGDSAAYFCASSTGQGSETQYFGPGTRLLVL.